These 18 T cell receptor beta chains came from one sample sequenced in a study of technical replicates of blood from a handful of donors (TCRdb year 2017). Preparation of the library involved the immunoSEQ multiplex PCR assay. Drawn from immuneACCESS, this table holds only the in-frame rearrangements with V and J called that TCRdb kept. Clones are partly lost; checked studies trace under half to an unresolved V gene and leave the rest unexplained. This sample has 68,000 or so clones in its table, and around nine tenths of those were observed once. Roughly 0.37% of the sample is held by the ten biggest clonotypes. The sample consisted of T cells isolated from PBMCs. Source of these receptors: a human donor in good health.

The gene calls are TRBV28 and TRBJ2-1; 8 bases match TRBD2. This CDR3 is 14 amino acids long. Germline CDR1 reads MDHEN; CDR2 reads SYDVKM. J lost 10 bases, V lost 3 bases, and 8 bases had no gene match. CDR3 bases: TGTGCCAGCAGTTTTAGTAGCGGGAAAGAAGAGCAGTTCTTC. It translates to CASSFSSGKEEQFF.

This clone was detected only once. An end of the junction does not agree with germline; a read error may underlie this. This rearrangement joins TRBV9 to TRBJ2-1; TRBD2 matches at 10 bases. From germline, CDR1 is SGDLS and CDR2 YYNGEE. The CDR3 spans 14 residues. The CDR3 nucleotides read TGTGCCAGCAGCGTAGCTGGGCTAGCGGGAGATCGGGTCTTC. Protein sequence: CASSVAGLAGDRVF.

Written as DNA, the CDR3 is TGTGCCATCAGTGAATACGGGAGGGCTGGCGAGCAGTACTTC. It encodes CAISEYGRAGEQYF. V gene TRBV10-3 combines with J gene TRBJ2-7, with 8 bases fitting TRBD2. With 3 bases clipped from V and 6 bases from J, the junction kept 7 bases outside the gene matches. CDR1 is ENHRY and CDR2 is SYGVKD in the germline V gene. The CDR3 runs 14 residues.

The rearrangement joins TRBV4-1 to TRBJ2-2, with a possible D match to TRBD2 (7 bases). V shed 0 bases and J shed 4 bases, with 15 bases lying between them. The germline V gene encodes CDR1 MGHRA and CDR2 YSYEKL. The CDR3 runs to 17 residues. The CDR3 bases are TGCGCCAGCAGCCAAGATATGCAGGGGAGGGGCACCGGGGAGCTGTTTTTT. Protein product: CASSQDMQGRGTGELFF.

V and J are TRBV7-2 and TRBJ2-7, with 8 bases aligning to TRBD1. The V gene end was trimmed by 2 bases and the J gene end by 9 bases; junction bases not matched to a gene: 15. Germline V gene lookup returns CDR1 SGHTA and CDR2 FQGNSA. The CDR3 contains 16 residues. The CDR3 DNA sequence: TGTGCCAGCAGCTTAAAGGGCGGGACAGGTTCTATTGGGCAGTACTTC. Its translation is CASSLKGGTGSIGQYF.

CDR3 protein: CASSFRGGITGELFF. For the CDR3, the DNA is TGTGCCAGCAGCTTCCGGGGAGGAATCACCGGGGAGCTGTTTTTT. This chain joins TRBV5-4 and TRBJ2-2, with TRBD2 as a possible D gene (6 bases). The germline V gene has CDR1 SGHNT and CDR2 YYREEE (reference sequence). This CDR3 spans 15 amino acids. V lost 2 bases to trimming and J lost 4 bases, with 12 bases between them.

The chain uses TRBV9 and TRBJ2-1, with 11 bases lining up with TRBD2. V lost 0 bases and J lost 6; bases outside the gene matches: 8. CDR3 size: 17 residues. CDR1 is SGDLS and CDR2 is YYNGEE in the germline V gene. In DNA, the CDR3 is TGTGCCAGCAGCGTAGAGAGTGGTAGCGGGAGGGTCAATGAGCAGTTCTTC. Amino acid sequence: CASSVESGSGRVNEQFF. Full variable domain (outside the CDR3, taken from reference TRBV9 and TRBJ2-1): DSGVTQTPKHLITATGQRVTLRCSPRSGDLSVYWYQQSLDQGLQFLIQYYNGEERAKGNILERFSAQQFPDLHSELNLSSLELGDSALYFCASSVESGSGRVNEQFFGPGTRLTVL.

Only one count was recorded for this clone. The chain combines TRBV21-1 with TRBJ2-1; TRBD1 reflects the table's D call only, with no check against the DNA. TRBV21-1 is assigned pseudogene status. The CDR3 totals 18 residues. The CDR3 loop reads CASSKSGGQGLSYNEQFF. CDR3 nucleotide sequence: TGTGCCAGCAGCAAATCTGGGGGACAGGGACTATCCTACAATGAGCAGTTCTTC.

The chain joins TRBV5-5 to TRBJ2-7; 7 bases line up with TRBD1. V lost 3 bases to trimming and J lost 3 bases; unmatched junction nucleotides: 6. The CDR3 contains 14 residues. The germline V gene encodes CDR1 SGHKS and CDR2 YYEKEE (reference sequence). In DNA form, the CDR3 reads TGTGCCAGCAGCTGGGGGACAGAGAGCTACGAGCAGTACTTC. This encodes CASSWGTESYEQYF.

V usage is TRBV5-4 and J usage is TRBJ2-7; D is perhaps TRBD1 (6 bases). Deletions cut 4 bases from V and 6 bases from J, with 20 bases between. Germline loops: CDR1 SGHNT, CDR2 YYREEE (reference sequence). This CDR3 contains 15 residues. CDR3 sequence reads: CASSPTGIEGSEQYF. The CDR3 coding sequence is TGTGCCAGCAGCCCCACAGGGATAGAAGGGTCCGAGCAGTACTTC.

V and J are TRBV7-3 and TRBJ1-4, with D tentatively TRBD1 (6 bases). The CDR3 sequence is 13 residues long. Germline V gives CDR1 SGHTA, CDR2 FQGTGA. Trimming shortened V by 5 bases and J by 5 bases, and 9 bases separated the two germline ends. The CDR3 region has the DNA TGTGCCAGCAGCCTCGGACAGAATGAAAAACTGTTTTTT. It specifies CASSLGQNEKLFF.

V is TRBV4-1 and J is TRBJ2-1; 8 bases match TRBD2. After removal of 1 base from V and 7 bases from J, the junction contained 15 bases not matched to a gene. The CDR3 is 18 residues long. Germline CDR1 and CDR2: MGHRA and YSYEKL. The DNA for the CDR3 is TGCGCCAGCAGCCAAGTTGACTTAGGGCTAGCGGGCGCTAATGAGCAGTTCTTC. It is translated as CASSQVDLGLAGANEQFF.

This clone was observed once. The chain recombines TRBV5-1 with TRBJ2-3, with D uncertain. This CDR3 comprises 14 residues. Germline V gene data show CDR1 as SGHRS and CDR2 as YFSETQ. Deletions cut 3 bases from V and 0 bases from J, with 8 bases between. Here the CDR3 DNA reads TGCGCCAGCAGCTGGAGTGACAGCACAGATACGCAGTATTTT. As protein: CASSWSDSTDTQYF.

The chain links TRBV5-6 to TRBJ2-7, with TRBD2 as a possible D gene (5 bases). Germline CDR1 SGHDT, CDR2 YYEEEE. V lost 6 bases and J lost 1, with 11 bases in between. The CDR3 consists of 13 residues. The CDR3 nucleotides read TGTGCCAGCACCCTTCGGGGTTCCTACGAGCAGTACTTC. Its protein is CASTLRGSYEQYF.

This rearrangement joins TRBV29-1 to TRBJ1-1; D gene uncertain. Trimming removed 7 bases at V and 3 bases at J, with 9 bases between. Per the germline V gene, CDR1 is SQVTM and CDR2 is ANQGSEA. The CDR3 consists of 11 residues. CDR3 sequence (DNA): TGCAGCGCGGGTGAGGACACTGAAGCTTTCTTT. It specifies CSAGEDTEAFF.

Here the CDR3 reads CASSANGQFNQPQHF. The CDR3 nucleotides are TGTGCCAGCAGTGCAAACGGACAGTTTAATCAGCCCCAGCATTTT. The chain employs TRBV27 and TRBJ1-5; perhaps TRBD1 as D (6 bases). This CDR3 is built from 15 residues. The V gene lost 5 bases and the J gene lost 4 bases, with 15 bases spanning the gap. Germline CDR1 is MNHEY and CDR2 is SMNVEV (reference sequence).

The chain employs TRBV7-2 and TRBJ2-7, with 7 bases that match TRBD2. The CDR3 is made up of 16 amino acids. CDR1 is SGHTA, CDR2 FQGNSA, per germline. V lost 4 bases and J lost 2; bases outside the gene matches: 11. CDR3 coding DNA: TGTGCCAGCAGCTCCGACCTAGCGGAGTGGGCCTACGAGCAGTACTTC. It encodes CASSSDLAEWAYEQYF.

The V gene is TRBV5-1, the J gene TRBJ2-1, with D tentatively TRBD1 (5 bases). Germline V gene sequence: CDR1 SGHRS, CDR2 YFSETQ. The CDR3 spans 14 residues. V was clipped by 6 bases and J by 0 bases, with 10 bases between them. The CDR3 sequence is CASTRTNSYNEQFF. The CDR3 coding sequence is TGCGCCAGCACCCGGACAAACTCCTACAATGAGCAGTTCTTC.